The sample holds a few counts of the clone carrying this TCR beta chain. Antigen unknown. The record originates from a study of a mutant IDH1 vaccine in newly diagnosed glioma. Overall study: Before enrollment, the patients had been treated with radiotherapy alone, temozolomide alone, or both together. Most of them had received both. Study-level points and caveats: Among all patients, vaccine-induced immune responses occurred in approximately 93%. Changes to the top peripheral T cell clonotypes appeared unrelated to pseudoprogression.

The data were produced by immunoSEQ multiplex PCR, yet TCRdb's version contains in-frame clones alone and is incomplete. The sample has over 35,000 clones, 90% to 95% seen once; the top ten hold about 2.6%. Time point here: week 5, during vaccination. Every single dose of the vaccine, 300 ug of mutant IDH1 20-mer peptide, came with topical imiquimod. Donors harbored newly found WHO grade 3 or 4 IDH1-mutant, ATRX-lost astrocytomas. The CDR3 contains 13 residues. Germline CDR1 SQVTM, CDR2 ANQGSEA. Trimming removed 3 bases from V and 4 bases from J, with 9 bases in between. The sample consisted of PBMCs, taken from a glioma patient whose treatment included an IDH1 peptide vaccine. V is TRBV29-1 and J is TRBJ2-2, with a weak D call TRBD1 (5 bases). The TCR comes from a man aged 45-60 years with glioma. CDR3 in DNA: TGCAGCGTTGATTGGCAGGGCACCGGGGAGCTGTTTTTT. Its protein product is CSVDWQGTGELFF.